These 5 T cell receptor beta chains were sequenced from one sample in a study of shared T cell receptors in the human thymus. Clones were read by immunoSEQ multiplex PCR, and TCRdb kept only the in-frame ones, dropping some. The profile shows hundreds of thousands of clones, about 87% of them singletons. These data were likewise used in another study, on human thymus T cells.

The specimen sequenced was thymocytes. Receptor source: a boy less than two years old with a congenital heart defect.

The table lists this clone with a few counts. The chain uses TRBV7-9 and TRBJ1-3; the D is unclear. In germline, CDR1 is SEHNR, CDR2 FQNEAQ (reference sequence). The V end was cut by 2 bases, the J end by 4 bases, with 12 bases between. This CDR3 region has 15 residues. DNA for the CDR3: TGTGCCAGCAGCTTATTGAGGTCCTCAGGAAACACCATATATTTT. Protein: CASSLLRSSGNTIYF.

A word on this clone: The junction departs from germline at one end; a sequencing error may be responsible. The chain has TRBV5-1 and TRBJ2-7; 7 bases match TRBD2. Per the germline V gene, CDR1 is SGHRS and CDR2 is YFSETQ. The CDR3 has 14 amino acids. For the CDR3, the DNA is TGCGCCAGCAGCACCTCTAGCAGGGACTACGAGCGGTACTTC. It yields the protein CASSTSSRDYERYF.

The chain is built from TRBV27 and TRBJ2-7; 12 bases fit TRBD1. CDR1 and CDR2 from the germline V gene are MNHEY and SMNVEV (reference sequence). V lost 0 bases to trimming and J lost 2 bases; unmatched junction nucleotides: 2. This CDR3 is built from 16 residues. The CDR3 here is CASSLSGQGAPYEQYF. The CDR3 DNA reads TGTGCCAGCAGTTTATCGGGACAGGGGGCACCCTACGAGCAGTACTTC.

The V and J genes are TRBV4-3 and TRBJ2-1; maybe TRBD2 (5 bases). Trimming stripped 1 base from V and 6 bases from J, with 10 bases between. This CDR3 contains 14 residues. Germline values: CDR1 LGHNA, CDR2 YSLEER. CDR3 bases: TGCGCCAGCAGCCAAGTGGGTAGCGCCAATGAGCAGTTCTTC. The encoded protein is CASSQVGSANEQFF.

V and J are TRBV5-1 and TRBJ2-1; 8 nucleotides line up with TRBD2. After removal of 2 bases from V and 6 bases from J, the junction contained 7 bases not matched to a gene. From germline, CDR1 is SGHRS and CDR2 YFSETQ. The CDR3 runs to 15 residues. This CDR3 reads CASSFVSGIRNEQFF. The DNA for the CDR3 is TGCGCCAGCAGCTTTGTTAGCGGGATACGCAATGAGCAGTTCTTC.